This T cell receptor beta chain was documented in a study of blood T cell repertoires in COVID-19. Germline CDR1 is LNHDA and CDR2 is SQIVND (reference sequence). The CDR3 extends over 13 amino acids. J gave up 4 bases and V 6 bases, and 5 bases lay outside the gene matches. In the authors' workflow: Reference gene primer amplification gave estimated nucleated cell counts. Profiled with immunoSEQ multiplex PCR; TCRdb holds only in-frame clones, not every one. The V and J calls and the clone size are those of that table, but D and trimming were determined from the DNA. The top ten clones hold 16% of a sample with more than 100,000 clones, roughly 77% of them seen once.

The sequenced material came from peripheral blood. The receptor was isolated from a man between 60 and 70 years old with active or convalescent COVID-19. This chain uses TRBV19 with TRBJ1-2, with 7 bases matching TRBD1. For the CDR3, the DNA is TGTGCCAGTAGGGCCGACAGGGTCTATGGCTACACCTTC. Amino acid sequence: CASRADRVYGYTF.